This T cell receptor (beta chain) was documented in a study of blood T cells in healthy people across ages. Broader study findings: The study found TCR beta diversity correlated strongly with naive T cell percentage. Naive CD4+ cells and diversity were both higher in long-lived donors than in aged donors. Roughly linear declines in TCR beta diversity per million T cells occurred with age.

Next came a second PCR, run for roughly 6 to 11 cycles, which used a sample-barcoded 5' primer along with a J-beta primer mix. Each CDR3 protein is one row after TCRdb ran MiXCR on the 5' RACE reads. Among 2 million or so distinct CDR3 sequences listed, 49% were seen once. This CDR3 has 15 residues. Germline V lookup: CDR1 SGDLS, CDR2 YYNGEE. V lost 0 bases to trimming and J lost 0 bases, with 10 bases between them. Every donor gave approximately 10 milliliters of peripheral blood. About this clonotype: Its target is unknown.

The sequence derives from a woman aged 40 to 55 in good health. V and J are TRBV9 and TRBJ2-7; D is undetermined. The sample was blood. The CDR3 protein is CASSVGLGSSYEQYF. For the CDR3, the DNA is TGTGCCAGCAGCGTAGGCTTGGGGTCCTCCTACGAGCAGTACTTC.